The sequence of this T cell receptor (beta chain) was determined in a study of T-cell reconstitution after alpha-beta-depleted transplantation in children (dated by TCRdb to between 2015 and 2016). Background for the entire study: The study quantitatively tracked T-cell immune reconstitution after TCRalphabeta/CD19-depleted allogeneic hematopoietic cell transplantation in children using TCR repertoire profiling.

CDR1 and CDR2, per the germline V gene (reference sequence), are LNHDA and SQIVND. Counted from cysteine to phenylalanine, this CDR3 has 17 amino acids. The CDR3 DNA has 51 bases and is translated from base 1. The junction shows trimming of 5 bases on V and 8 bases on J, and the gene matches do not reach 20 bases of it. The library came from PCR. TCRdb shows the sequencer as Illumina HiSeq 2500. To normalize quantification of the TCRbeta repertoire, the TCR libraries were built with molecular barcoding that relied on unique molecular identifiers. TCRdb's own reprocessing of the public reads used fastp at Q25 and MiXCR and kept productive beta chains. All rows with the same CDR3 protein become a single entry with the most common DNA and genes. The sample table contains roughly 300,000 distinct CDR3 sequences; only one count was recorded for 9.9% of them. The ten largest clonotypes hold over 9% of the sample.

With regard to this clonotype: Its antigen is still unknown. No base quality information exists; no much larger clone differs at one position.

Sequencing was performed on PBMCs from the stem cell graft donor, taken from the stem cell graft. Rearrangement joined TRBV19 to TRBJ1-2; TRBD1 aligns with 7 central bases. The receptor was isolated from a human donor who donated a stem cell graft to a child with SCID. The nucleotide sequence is TGTGCCAGTAGTGAAGTCAGGGGACAGATACTACATTGGGGCTACACCTTC. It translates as CASSEVRGQILHWGYTF.